Below are 9 T cell receptor beta chains sequenced from a single sample in a study of T cells in Graves' hyperthyroidism and ophthalmopathy. RNA transcripts yielded amplified TCR beta CDR3 regions. Primed by the HTBI set, a first-round RT-PCR was run on the TCR CDR3. TCRdb re-analysed the multiplex PCR reads in MiXCR, keeping a single row per CDR3 protein. This sample has 450,000 to 700,000 distinct CDR3 sequences, with approximately 44% found just once. The sample consisted of peripheral blood or thyroid tissue (not recorded which). These receptors came from a woman aged 18-35 years with Graves' hyperthyroidism.

A note on this clonotype: Likely a read error: the CDR3 ends without its conserved phenylalanine or tryptophan. This chain uses TRBV18 with TRBJ1-5; no definite D call. Germline CDR1 reads KGHSH; CDR2 reads LQKENI. Trimming removed 1 base from V and 9 bases from J, with 13 bases in between. This CDR3 has 14 amino acids. CDR3 DNA sequence: TGTGCCAGCTCACCACGGGAAGGTGGGTGGCCCCAGCATCTT. Its translation is CASSPREGGWPQHL.

This chain joins TRBV4-3 and TRBJ2-7; 10 positions agree with TRBD2. The germline gives CDR1 LGHNA, CDR2 YSLEER. V gave up 4 bases and J gave up 4 bases; unmatched junction bases: 7. The length of the CDR3 is 15 residues. The CDR3 is CASSRAPSGSYEQYF. The DNA for the CDR3 is TGCGCCAGCAGCCGAGCCCCTAGCGGGAGTTACGAGCAGTACTTC.

On this clonotype itself: This may arise from a read error, as a much more abundant clone is one base away. The V gene is TRBV2, the J gene TRBJ1-5; D perhaps matches TRBD1 (5 bases). CDR3 length: 13 amino acids. Germline CDR1 is SNHLY and CDR2 is FYNNEI. CDR3 nucleotide sequence: TGTGTCAGCTCCCGACAGAACAATCAGCCCCAGCATTTT. Amino acid sequence: CVSSRQNNQPQHF.

Comments on this clonotype: A much larger clone lies a single base off, so this may be a read error. V usage is TRBV10-3 and J usage is TRBJ2-7; D not resolved. CDR3 length: 16 residues. Germline V lookup: CDR1 ENHRY, CDR2 SYGVKD. The CDR3 DNA reads as TGTGCCAGCAGTTACTCGAGACGAACATCGAACTACGGGCAGTACTTC. Its protein is CASSYSRRTSNYGQYF.

This clonotype was detected once. This chain connects TRBV7-8 to TRBJ1-1, with D tentatively TRBD1 (5 bases). The V end was cut by 0 bases, the J end by 3 bases, with 11 bases between. The V gene's germline CDR1 is SGHVS and CDR2 FQNEAQ. This CDR3 region has 15 residues. The CDR3 sequence: CASSLAGAGDTEAFF. CDR3 nucleotide sequence: TGTGCCAGCAGCTTAGCAGGGGCGGGAGACACTGAAGCTTTCTTT.

This clonotype has ten or more counts. V gene TRBV24-1 combines with J gene TRBJ2-2; D tentatively reads TRBD1 or TRBD2 (6 bases each). The ends were cut back, 5 bases at V and 0 bases at J, with 12 bases in the middle. Germline V gene sequence: CDR1 KGHDR, CDR2 SFDVKD. The CDR3 runs to 16 residues. The CDR3 loop is CATSALRGANTGELFF. The CDR3 DNA is TGTGCCACCAGTGCCTTGAGGGGGGCGAACACCGGGGAGCTGTTTTTT.

In this sample, this clonotype turned up many times. The DNA of the CDR3 is TGTGCCAGCAGCTTGGAGAACTATGGCTACACCTTC. Its translation: CASSLENYGYTF. This chain connects TRBV5-4 to TRBJ1-2; no definite D call. The germline V gene encodes CDR1 SGHNT and CDR2 YYREEE (reference sequence). This CDR3 is built from 12 residues. Trimming pared 0 bases from V and 2 bases from J, leaving 2 bases between.

This clonotype was seen many times. The V gene is TRBV20-1, the J gene TRBJ2-7, with D perhaps matching TRBD1 (6 bases). V lost 2 bases to trimming and J lost 3 bases, with 20 bases between them. This CDR3 comprises 16 residues. Germline V CDR1 and CDR2: DFQATT, SNEGSKA (reference sequence). CDR3 region: CSARTQGPRLSYEQYF. CDR3 nucleotide sequence: TGCAGTGCTAGAACACAGGGTCCGAGGCTAAGCTACGAGCAGTACTTC.

This clonotype was recorded at least ten times. The chain is built from TRBV24-1 and TRBJ2-5; maybe TRBD2 (6 bases). There are 16 residues in the CDR3. V was clipped by 2 bases and J by 5 bases, with 17 bases between them. Germline CDR1 and CDR2: KGHDR and SFDVKD. The CDR3 reads CATSDSRLVRRETQYF. The CDR3 DNA sequence: TGTGCCACCAGTGATTCCCGACTAGTCCGGAGGGAGACCCAGTACTTC.